This T cell receptor (beta chain) derives from a study of shared clonotypes between healthy human individuals. Background on the study: CD8 memory received one plate per donor, CD8 naive two, CD4 memory three and CD4 naive three.

V lost 5 bases to trimming and J lost 0 bases; unmatched junction nucleotides: 4. Germline values: CDR1 SGHTA, CDR2 FQGNSA. This CDR3 region has 15 residues. Broader study findings: When naive CD4 clonotypes were compared across a few donors, 4% to 6.5% were shared. Only blood was sampled, and tissue TCR repertoires likely differ from blood ones.

The table lists this clone with a count of one. Antigen unknown. In the original analysis: ImmunoSEQ output lacked quality scores and full-length reads, limiting matched filtering. Sequencing was performed with immunoSEQ multiplex PCR; in TCRdb, only in-frame clones are kept and a portion is missing. The V and J calls and the clone size are those of that table, but D and trimming were determined from the DNA. This table has under 1,900,000 clones, less than 99% appearing once. This TCR was sampled from a man younger than 40 in good health. V usage is TRBV7-2 and J usage is TRBJ2-7; 10 nucleotides line up with TRBD2. Sequenced: naive CD4+ T cells sorted from blood. Indicated subset: CD45RA+ positively selected. CDR3 in DNA: TGTGCCAGCAGCGCCGGACTAGCGGCCTCCTACGAGCAGTACTTC. Amino acid sequence: CASSAGLAASYEQYF.